This T cell receptor (beta chain) was obtained from a study of cytomegalovirus exposure and HLA in healthy donors. General study points: The authors judged a highly shared variant cluster likely a sequencing artifact.

PCR was performed using 60 Vbeta and 13 Jbeta primers. Repertoires were generated with immunoSEQ multiplex PCR, while TCRdb's copy carries only in-frame clones and drops some. Seen here are some 210,000 clones, about four fifths observed once, and the top ten hold about 9.4%. About this clone: Its antigen remains unknown.

From germline, CDR1 is MNHEY and CDR2 SVGAGI. Trimming cost V 10 bases and J 1 base, with 19 bases left between them. This CDR3 region has 15 residues. The sequence was obtained from a woman between 50 and 59 years old in good health and CMV-seropositive. The specimen sequenced was PBMCs. The chain links TRBV6-5 to TRBJ1-1, with no clear D. The CDR3 bases are TGTGCCACTCGACGAGGGATGGCCTGGAACACTGAAGCTTTCTTT. Translating it yields CATRRGMAWNTEAFF.